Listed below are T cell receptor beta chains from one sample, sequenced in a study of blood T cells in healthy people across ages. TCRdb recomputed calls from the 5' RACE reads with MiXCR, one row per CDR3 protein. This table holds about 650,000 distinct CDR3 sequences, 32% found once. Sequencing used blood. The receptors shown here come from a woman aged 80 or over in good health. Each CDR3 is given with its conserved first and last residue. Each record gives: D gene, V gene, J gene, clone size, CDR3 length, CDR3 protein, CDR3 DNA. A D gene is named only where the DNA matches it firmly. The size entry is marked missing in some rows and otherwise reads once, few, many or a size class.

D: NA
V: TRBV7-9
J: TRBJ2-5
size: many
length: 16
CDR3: CASSLGLQGTQETQYF
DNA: TGTGCCAGCAGCTTAGGCCTCCAGGGGACTCAAGAGACCCAGTACTTC

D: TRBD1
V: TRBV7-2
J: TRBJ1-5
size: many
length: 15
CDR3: CASSPGQGFNQPQHF
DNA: TGTGCCAGCAGCCCCGGACAGGGCTTCAATCAGCCCCAGCATTTT

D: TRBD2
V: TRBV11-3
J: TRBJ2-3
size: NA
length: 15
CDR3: CASSARGGLTDTQYF
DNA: TGTGCCAGCAGCGCGCGGGGGGGCCTCACAGATACGCAGTATTTT

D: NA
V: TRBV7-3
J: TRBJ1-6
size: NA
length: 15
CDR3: CASSFSWDGNSPLHF
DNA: TGTGCCAGCAGCTTTAGCTGGGACGGGAATTCACCCCTCCACTTT

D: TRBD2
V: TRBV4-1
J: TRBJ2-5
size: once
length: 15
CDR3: CASSQGLADQETQYF
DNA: TGCGCCAGCAGCCAAGGGCTAGCGGACCAAGAGACCCAGTACTTC

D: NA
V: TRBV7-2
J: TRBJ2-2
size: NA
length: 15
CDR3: CASSFRQAPVGELFF
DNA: TGTGCCAGCAGCTTTAGACAGGCCCCGGTCGGGGAGCTGTTTTTT

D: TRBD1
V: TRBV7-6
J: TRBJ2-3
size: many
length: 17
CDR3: CASSQPSGTGGADTQYF
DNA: TGTGCCAGCAGTCAACCCTCCGGGACAGGGGGCGCAGATACGCAGTATTTT

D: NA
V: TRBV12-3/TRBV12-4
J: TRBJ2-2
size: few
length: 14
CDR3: CASSFGGLAGERFF
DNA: TGTGCCAGCAGTTTTGGGGGGTTAGCCGGGGAGCGGTTTTTT

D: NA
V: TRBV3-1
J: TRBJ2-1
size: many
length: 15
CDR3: CASSPRTGGDNEQFF
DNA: TGTGCCAGCAGCCCCCGGACTGGAGGGGACAATGAGCAGTTCTTC

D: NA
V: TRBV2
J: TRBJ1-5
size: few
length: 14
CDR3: CASRQDGDNQPQHF
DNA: TGTGCCAGCAGACAGGACGGTGACAATCAGCCCCAGCATTTT

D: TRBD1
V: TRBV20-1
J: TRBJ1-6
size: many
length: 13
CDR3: CSASQDRTEPLHF
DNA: TGCAGTGCTTCCCAGGACAGGACGGAGCCCCTCCACTTT

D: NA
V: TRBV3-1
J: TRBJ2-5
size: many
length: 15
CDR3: CASSQDLKSVQTQYF
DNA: TGTGCCAGCAGCCAAGATTTGAAGTCTGTACAGACCCAGTACTTC

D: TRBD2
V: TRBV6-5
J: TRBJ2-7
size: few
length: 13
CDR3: CASAIAGAYEQYF
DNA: TGTGCCAGCGCGATAGCGGGAGCCTACGAGCAGTACTTC

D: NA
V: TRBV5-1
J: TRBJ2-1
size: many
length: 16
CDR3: CASSFGLRSSYNEQFF
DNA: TGCGCCAGCAGCTTCGGGCTACGGAGCTCCTACAATGAGCAGTTCTTC